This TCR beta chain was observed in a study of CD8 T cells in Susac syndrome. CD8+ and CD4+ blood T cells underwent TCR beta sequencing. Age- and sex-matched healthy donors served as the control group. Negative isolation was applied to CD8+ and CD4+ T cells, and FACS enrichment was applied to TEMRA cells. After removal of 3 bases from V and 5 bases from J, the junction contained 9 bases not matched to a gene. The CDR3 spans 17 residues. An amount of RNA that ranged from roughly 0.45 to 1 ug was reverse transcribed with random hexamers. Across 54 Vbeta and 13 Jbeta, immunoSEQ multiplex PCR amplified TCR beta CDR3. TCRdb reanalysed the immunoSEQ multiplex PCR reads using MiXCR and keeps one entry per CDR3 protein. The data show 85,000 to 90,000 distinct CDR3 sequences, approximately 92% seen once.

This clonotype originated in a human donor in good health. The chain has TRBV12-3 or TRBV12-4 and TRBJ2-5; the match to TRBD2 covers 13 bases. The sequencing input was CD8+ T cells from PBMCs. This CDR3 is CASSFQRLAGGDETQYF. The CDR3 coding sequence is TGTGCCAGCAGTTTCCAGAGACTAGCGGGGGGAGATGAGACCCAGTACTTC.